This is a list of T cell receptor beta chains from one sample in a study of CD4+ T cells in melanoma. TCRdb's table, derived via immunoSEQ multiplex PCR, lists solely in-frame clones and lacks some. The sample holds 6,000 to 8,500 clones, 66% seen once. The sequencing input was cells from a culture (not recorded whether cultured in vitro). These receptors came from a human donor with melanoma. Both conserved end residues are part of each CDR3. D genes are given only for firm matches. Clone size is not always given. Where it is, it says once, few, many or a class for expanded clones.

abundance,d_gene,v_gene,j_gene,CDR3nt,CDR3aa
few,TRBD1,TRBV7-2,TRBJ1-5,TGTGCCAGCGGTACCTCAGGGGGCCGAAGAGGAGCTCAGCCCCAGCATTTT,CASGTSGGRRGAQPQHF
NA,NA,TRBV20-1,TRBJ1-4,TGCAGTGCTAGTCGAAGCGTTATCACTAATGAAAAACTGTTTTTT,CSASRSVITNEKLFF
few,NA,TRBV4-1,TRBJ1-1,TGCGCCAGCGGGGAGACGAATATGAACACTGAAGCTTTCTTT,CASGETNMNTEAFF
NA,NA,TRBV25-1,TRBJ1-2,TGTGCCAGCAGTGACCCAGGGGCAAACTATGGCTACACCTTC,CASSDPGANYGYTF
NA,NA,TRBV7-2,TRBJ2-1,TGTGCCAGCAGCCGGGAAAACAATGAGCAGTTCTTC,CASSRENNEQFF
NA,TRBD2,TRBV7-9,TRBJ2-1,TGTGCCAGCAGCTTAGCGGATAGCGGGGACTCCTACAATGAGCAGTTCTTC,CASSLADSGDSYNEQFF
medium-sized,TRBD1,TRBV10-3,TRBJ2-2,TGTGCCATCAGGCGCCAGGGGGCAACCGGGGAGCTGTTTTTT,CAIRRQGATGELFF
NA,NA,TRBV14,TRBJ1-2,TGTGCCAGCAGCCGGTCGGTCGAGGGCTACACCTTC,CASSRSVEGYTF
NA,TRBD1,TRBV18,TRBJ2-7,TGTGCCAGCTCACCGAACCGGAGACAGGGGTCAGGGCAGTACTTC,CASSPNRRQGSGQYF
NA,NA,TRBV30,TRBJ2-1,TGTGCCTGGAGTTTACAGGGACCGCGGTTCTTC,CAWSLQGPRFF
once,NA,TRBV11-1,TRBJ2-1,TGTGCCAGCAGGAGCCTCATAGGGGGAGAGCAGTTCTTC,CASRSLIGGEQFF
few,NA,TRBV11-2,TRBJ1-1,TGTGCCAGCAGCTTAGATAGGCGGGGTAACACTGAAGCTTTCTTT,CASSLDRRGNTEAFF
once,NA,TRBV19,TRBJ2-3,TGTGCCAGTAGTAGGACATCTCATTCTAGCACAGATACGCAGTATTTT,CASSRTSHSSTDTQYF
NA,TRBD1,TRBV18,TRBJ2-5,TGTGCCAGCTCACCCTCCGGGACAGGGTACCAAGAGACCCAGTACTTC,CASSPSGTGYQETQYF
NA,NA,TRBV12-2,TRBJ1-2,TGTGCAAGTCGCTTAACCCCGGGGGATAAGAACTATGGCTACACCTTC,CASRLTPGDKNYGYTF
medium-sized,NA,TRBV13,TRBJ2-1,TGTGCCAGCAGCTTACGTCAATCCATCTACAATGAGCAGTTCTTC,CASSLRQSIYNEQFF
NA,NA,TRBV7-6,TRBJ1-3,TGTGCCAGCAGCTTAAGCTCTGGAAACACCATATATTTT,CASSLSSGNTIYF
few,TRBD1,TRBV30,TRBJ2-7,TGTGCCTGGACCGGACAGGGGCGATACGAGCAGTACTTC,CAWTGQGRYEQYF
NA,NA,TRBV7-3,TRBJ1-1,TGTGCCAGCAGCGGGGGAGGGGGGACGAACACTGAAGCTTTCTTT,CASSGGGGTNTEAFF
NA,NA,TRBV2,TRBJ1-2,TGTGCCAGCAGTGGACGTACTAACTATGGCTACACCTTC,CASSGRTNYGYTF
few,NA,TRBV30,TRBJ1-2,TGTGCCTGGAGTGGGTGGGAAGACCTCTATGGCTACACCTTC,CAWSGWEDLYGYTF
NA,NA,TRBV7-9,TRBJ2-1,TGTGCCAGCAGCTTAGCCCGGGATGAGCAGTTCTTC,CASSLARDEQFF
NA,NA,TRBV27,TRBJ2-7,TGTGCCAGCAGTTTCGTGGGCGCCGAGCAGTACTTC,CASSFVGAEQYF
NA,NA,TRBV28,TRBJ2-7,TGTGCCAGCAGTTTATACTACGAGCAGTACTTC,CASSLYYEQYF
medium-sized,NA,TRBV2,TRBJ1-4,TGTGCGAGCGGGGTGGGGGCAACTAATGAAAAACTGTTTTTT,CASGVGATNEKLFF
NA,NA,TRBV30,TRBJ1-1,TGTGCCTGGAGTACAAACACTCCGAACACTGAAGCTTTCTTT,CAWSTNTPNTEAFF
NA,NA,TRBV5-6,TRBJ2-7,TGTGCCAGCAGTTCGGGACCAGGCGAGCAGTACTTC,CASSSGPGEQYF
NA,TRBD1,TRBV6-5,TRBJ2-4,TGTGCCAGCAGTCCAAGGACAGGGGGTTTAAACATTCAGTACTTC,CASSPRTGGLNIQYF
NA,NA,TRBV7-6,TRBJ2-6,TGTGCCAGCAGCTTCACAGGGTCTGGGGCCAACGTCCTGACTTTC,CASSFTGSGANVLTF
medium-sized,NA,TRBV7-9,TRBJ1-2,TGTGCCAACACAATGGGGGGCGCGGCTGGCTACACCTTC,CANTMGGAAGYTF
NA,NA,TRBV7-8,TRBJ1-1,TGTGCCAGCAGCTTAGGGTCCCAGGGTCGGGACACTGAAGCTTTCTTT,CASSLGSQGRDTEAFF
few,NA,TRBV7-9,TRBJ1-2,TGTGCCAGCAGCTTAGAATCTGGGGCGGATGGCTACACCTTC,CASSLESGADGYTF
medium-sized,TRBD2,TRBV19,TRBJ2-3,TGTGCCAGTAGTCAGACTAGCGGGGCAGATACGCAGTATTTT,CASSQTSGADTQYF
NA,NA,TRBV7-6,TRBJ1-1,TGTGCCAGCAGCCGGGCCCCGGGTCCTCTGGGCACTGAAGCTTTCTTT,CASSRAPGPLGTEAFF
few,NA,TRBV5-1,TRBJ1-2,TGCGCCAGCAGCTTGCAGGGCGACTATGGCTACACCTTC,CASSLQGDYGYTF
few,TRBD2,TRBV9,TRBJ2-1,TGTGCCAGCAGCGCTATGGACTTGGGGGGGGAGCAGTTCTTC,CASSAMDLGGEQFF
NA,TRBD1,TRBV24-1,TRBJ2-1,TGTGCCACCAGTGACCCCGACAGGGTAGGCCACAATGAGCAGTTCTTC,CATSDPDRVGHNEQFF
NA,NA,TRBV28,TRBJ2-1,TGTGCCAGCATCGCCGGATCTAGTTACAATGAGCAGTTCTTC,CASIAGSSYNEQFF
once,TRBD1,TRBV27,TRBJ2-5,TGTGCCAGCAGTTTATCTCCCAGGGGGCATGAAGAGACCCAGTACTTC,CASSLSPRGHEETQYF
few,TRBD1,TRBV28,TRBJ1-2,TGTGCCAGCATACCGGGACAGGTGTTTCGTGGCTACACCTTC,CASIPGQVFRGYTF
once,TRBD1,TRBV19,TRBJ2-7,TGTGCCAGTAGTCCCGCCGGGACAGCCTACGAGCAGTACTTC,CASSPAGTAYEQYF
few,TRBD1,TRBV5-4,TRBJ2-7,TGTGCCAGCAGCCCGGCAACAGGGGCCGACGAGCAGTACTTC,CASSPATGADEQYF
NA,TRBD1,TRBV19,TRBJ2-7,TGTGCCAGTAGTCCGTGGGGACAGCTAAGCTCCTACGAGCAGTACTTC,CASSPWGQLSSYEQYF
NA,NA,TRBV29-1,TRBJ2-7,TGCAGCGTCGGAACCCGACGTACCGACGGTGAGCAGTACTTC,CSVGTRRTDGEQYF
NA,NA,TRBV2,TRBJ1-6,TGTGCCAGCAGTGGGAGGACAGTGAATTCACCCCTCCACTTT,CASSGRTVNSPLHF
NA,TRBD2,TRBV19,TRBJ2-1,TGTGCCAGTAGTATAGGGAGGGGAGGACTAGCGGGTAACAATGAGCAGTTCTTC,CASSIGRGGLAGNNEQFF
NA,NA,TRBV3-1/TRBV3-2,TRBJ2-1,TGTGCCAGCAGCCAAGAAGGTGGGTGGGGTAACTTCGAGCAGTTCTTC,CASSQEGGWGNFEQFF
few,TRBD1,TRBV24-1,TRBJ1-2,TGTGCCACCAGTGAGCGGACAGGGGATGGCTACACCTTC,CATSERTGDGYTF
NA,NA,TRBV12-3/TRBV12-4,TRBJ1-3,TGTGCCAGCCTATCACAAGGAAACACCATATATTTT,CASLSQGNTIYF
once,TRBD1,TRBV14,TRBJ1-1,TGTGCCAGCAGCCAGAACTGGGGACAGGGGAATCCTGAAGCTTTCTTT,CASSQNWGQGNPEAFF
NA,TRBD1,TRBV24-1,TRBJ2-3,TGTGCCACCAGTGAGGGGACAGGGGGAGATACGCAGTATTTT,CATSEGTGGDTQYF
NA,TRBD1,TRBV19,TRBJ1-1,TGTGCCAGTAGTATAGCTTCCGGGACAGGGTCTGAAGCTTTCTTT,CASSIASGTGSEAFF
NA,NA,TRBV28,TRBJ2-3,TGTGCCAGCAGTACTGCCGACAGGACTTCCACAGATACGCAGTATTTT,CASSTADRTSTDTQYF